A single sample is the source of the 32 T cell receptor beta chains below, sequenced in a study of shared clonotypes between healthy human individuals. Using immunoSEQ multiplex PCR, the repertoire was profiled, and TCRdb retains in-frame clones only, with some absent. The table includes some 1,400,000 clones, roughly 96% detected once. Sequenced: naive CD4+ T cells sorted from blood. The sample's subset: CD45RA+ positively selected. The receptors were sampled from a young man in good health.

Points on this clone: Other DNA sequences within the sample encode an identical CDR3. The chain couples TRBV7-3 to TRBJ1-1, with 9 bases lining up with TRBD1. The CDR3 extends over 13 amino acids. The germline CDR1 and CDR2 sequences are SGHTA and FQGTGA. With 5 bases clipped from V and 5 bases from J, the junction kept 3 bases outside the gene matches. The CDR3 here is CASSVTGGTEAFF. The CDR3 coding sequence is TGTGCCAGCAGCGTGACAGGGGGAACTGAAGCTTTCTTT. The whole variable domain, filled in from reference TRBV7-3 and TRBJ1-1, reads GAGVSQTPSNKVTEKGKYVELRCDPISGHTALYWYRQSLGQGPEFLIYFQGTGAADDSGLPNDRFFAVRPEGSVSTLKIQRTERGDSAVYLCASSVTGGTEAFFGQGTRLTVV.

The chain employs TRBV5-4 and TRBJ2-7, with TRBD2 as a possible D gene (6 bases). There are 14 residues in the CDR3. Deletions cut 5 bases from V and 0 bases from J, with 12 bases between. The germline V gene has CDR1 SGHNT and CDR2 YYREEE (reference sequence). CDR3 amino acids: CASSHSGVSYEQYF. The DNA for the CDR3 is TGTGCCAGCAGTCATTCGGGGGTCTCCTACGAGCAGTACTTC.

This clone was found once. The V and J genes are TRBV6-1 and TRBJ1-3, with TRBD1 identical over 7 bases. The germline CDR1 and CDR2 sequences are MNHNS and SASEGT. There are 15 residues in the CDR3. V lost 5 bases and J lost 0; bases outside the gene matches: 4. CDR3: CASSLAGGSGNTIYF. The DNA of the CDR3 is TGTGCCAGCAGTCTTGCAGGGGGCTCTGGAAACACCATATATTTT.

The count of this clone is one. The CDR3, as DNA: TGTGCCAGCAGTGTCGAAGCGGGAGGGTCTGAGCAGTTCTTC. Residues: CASSVEAGGSEQFF. The V and J genes are TRBV2 and TRBJ2-1, with TRBD2 matching over 10 bases. In germline, CDR1 is SNHLY, CDR2 FYNNEI. The CDR3 contains 14 residues. V trimming: 4 bases; J trimming: 9 bases; junction bases outside the gene matches: 6.

V and J are TRBV10-3 and TRBJ2-2; 9 positions match TRBD2. Germline loops: CDR1 ENHRY, CDR2 SYGVKD. The CDR3 contains 17 residues. V gave up 2 bases and J gave up 7 bases; unmatched junction bases: 11. The CDR3 nucleotides are TGTGCCATCAGTGAGGGTAGGGGTGCGACTAGCGGCGGGGAGCTGTTTTTT. Its translation is CAISEGRGATSGGELFF.

The rearrangement uses TRBV6-5 and TRBJ1-1; tentatively, D is TRBD1 (6 bases). Trimming left V 11 bases short and J 1 base short, with 11 bases between. This CDR3 has 12 residues. The germline CDR1 and CDR2 sequences are MNHEY and SVGAGI. CDR3 in amino acids: CAAQGQNTEAFF. The CDR3 DNA is TGTGCCGCCCAGGGGCAGAACACTGAAGCTTTCTTT.

This rearrangement joins TRBV19 to TRBJ2-1; TRBD1 is a possible D gene (5 bases). CDR3 size: 14 residues. V lost 3 bases to trimming and J lost 8 bases, with 14 bases between them. Germline lookup yields CDR1 LNHDA and CDR2 SQIVND (reference sequence). CDR3 loop: CASSIPRVPYEQFF. The CDR3 DNA sequence: TGTGCCAGTAGTATCCCCAGGGTTCCATATGAGCAGTTCTTC.

In regard to this clone: Other DNA sequences in this sample translate to the same CDR3. The CDR3 sequence is CASSPRHTGELFF. As DNA, the CDR3 is TGTGCCAGCTCACCAAGGCACACCGGGGAGCTGTTTTTT. The chain combines TRBV18 with TRBJ2-2; D is undetermined. V was clipped by 2 bases and J by 3 bases, with 4 bases between them. Per germline, CDR1 KGHSH and CDR2 LQKENI. This CDR3 has 13 residues.

About this clone itself: Different DNA sequences within this sample yield the same CDR3. The chain couples TRBV6-5 to TRBJ2-2; D gene ambiguous. Germline assignment: CDR1 MNHEY and CDR2 SVGAGI. Trimming took 2 bases from V and 6 from J, leaving 4 bases between them. This CDR3 spans 12 amino acids. As DNA, the CDR3 is TGTGCCAGCAGTTACGGTCCCGGGGAGCTGTTTTTT. This gives the protein CASSYGPGELFF.

The V gene is TRBV21-1, the J gene TRBJ2-7; TRBD1 reflects the table's D call only, with no check against the DNA. TRBV21-1 is flagged as a pseudogene. This CDR3 contains 16 residues. CDR3 sequence reads: CASSKTTRGQPYEQYF. The CDR3 DNA reads TGTGCCAGCAGCAAAACGACAAGGGGCCAACCCTACGAGCAGTACTTC.

The CDR3 sequence is CASSEGVFQPQHF. The CDR3 DNA sequence: TGTGCCAGCAGTGAAGGGGTATTCCAGCCCCAGCATTTT. The chain carries TRBV6-4 and TRBJ1-5; D is perhaps TRBD1 (5 bases). Trimming pared 3 bases from V and 7 bases from J, leaving 10 bases between. Germline lookup yields CDR1 MRHNA and CDR2 SNTAGT. The CDR3 is 13 residues long.

The rearrangement links TRBV4-1 to TRBJ1-2; D may be TRBD1 (6 bases). This CDR3 spans 13 amino acids. The V end lost 1 base, the J end lost 8 bases, and 11 bases lay between the germline ends. CDR1 is MGHRA, CDR2 YSYEKL, per germline. CDR3 in DNA: TGCGCCAGCAGCCAAGTTCAGGGGACGGGCTACACCTTC. This translates into CASSQVQGTGYTF.

The chain combines TRBV9 with TRBJ1-1; maybe TRBD1 (6 bases). From germline, CDR1 is SGDLS and CDR2 YYNGEE. The length of the CDR3 is 14 residues. V was shortened by 0 bases and J by 3 bases, with 9 bases between the two germline ends. CDR3 in DNA: TGTGCCAGCAGCGTAGCAGGGGCGGACACTGAAGCTTTCTTT. Its translation: CASSVAGADTEAFF. The complete variable domain, with remaining parts taken from reference TRBV9 and TRBJ1-1, reads DSGVTQTPKHLITATGQRVTLRCSPRSGDLSVYWYQQSLDQGLQFLIQYYNGEERAKGNILERFSAQQFPDLHSELNLSSLELGDSALYFCASSVAGADTEAFFGQGTRLTVV.

In its sample, this clone was seen once. V gene TRBV6-1 combines with J gene TRBJ2-3; no clear D gene. This CDR3 has 12 amino acids. The V gene's germline CDR1 is MNHNS and CDR2 SASEGT. The V gene lost 0 bases and the J gene lost 10 bases, with 8 bases spanning the gap. Here the CDR3 DNA reads TGTGCCAGCAGTGAAGCAGGGCAGGCGCAGTATTTT. This encodes CASSEAGQAQYF.

There are a few counts of this clone. Different DNA sequences within this sample yield the same CDR3. The gene calls are TRBV9 and TRBJ2-3, with D uncertain. V was pared by 0 bases and J by 1 base, with 3 bases between. This CDR3 has 13 amino acids. CDR1 and CDR2 from the germline V gene are SGDLS and YYNGEE. This CDR3 is CASSVEGTDTQYF. Here the CDR3 DNA reads TGTGCCAGCAGCGTAGAGGGCACAGATACGCAGTATTTT.

The chain couples TRBV5-1 to TRBJ2-2, with D unresolved. CDR1 is SGHRS, CDR2 YFSETQ, per germline. This CDR3 comprises 12 residues. Trimming took off 3 bases at V and 8 bases at J, with 8 bases between the two ends. The CDR3 reads CASSSNFGELFF. In DNA, the CDR3 is TGCGCCAGCAGCTCCAACTTTGGGGAGCTGTTTTTT.

The rearrangement uses TRBV6-5 and TRBJ2-7; 7 bases fit TRBD2. V lost 6 bases to trimming and J lost 4 bases; unmatched junction nucleotides: 12. CDR1 is MNHEY and CDR2 is SVGAGI in the germline V gene. The CDR3 covers 15 residues. The CDR3 region is CASSREEGEIYEQYF. CDR3 sequence (DNA): TGTGCCAGCAGCCGGGAGGAAGGAGAAATTTACGAGCAGTACTTC.

Concerning this clone itself: Within the sample, other DNA sequences also encode this same CDR3. This chain connects TRBV5-1 to TRBJ2-7; 9 positions match TRBD2. CDR1 and CDR2 (germline): SGHRS, YFSETQ. This CDR3 has 15 amino acids. V dropped 0 bases and J dropped 1; count of bases not matched to a gene: 2. The CDR3 sequence: CASSLVTSGSYEQYF. The CDR3 DNA reads TGCGCCAGCAGCTTGGTGACTAGCGGATCCTACGAGCAGTACTTC.

This chain links TRBV7-8 with TRBJ1-4, with D unclear. V was cut by 4 bases and J by 7 bases, with 13 bases left in between. This CDR3 spans 14 amino acids. CDR1 SGHVS and CDR2 FQNEAQ come from the germline V gene. CDR3 DNA sequence: TGTGCCAGCAGCTCAGACACGCCGGGTGAAAAACTGTTTTTT. Residues: CASSSDTPGEKLFF.

The chain links TRBV4-2 to TRBJ1-5; possibly TRBD1 for D (5 bases). This CDR3 spans 12 amino acids. In germline, CDR1 is LGHNA, CDR2 YNFKEQ. Trimming removed 5 bases from V and 7 bases from J, with 9 bases in between. CDR3 residues: CASSLDNQPQHF. The CDR3 DNA is TGTGCCAGCAGCTTGGACAACCAGCCCCAGCATTTT.

The rearrangement links TRBV19 to TRBJ1-5; D gene ambiguous. The length of the CDR3 is 17 residues. CDR1 and CDR2 from the germline V gene are LNHDA and SQIVND (reference sequence). Trimming removed 3 bases from V and 2 bases from J, with 17 bases in between. The CDR3 loop reads CASSMLGGGSRNQPQHF. The CDR3 bases are TGTGCCAGTAGTATGCTGGGTGGAGGTTCACGCAATCAGCCCCAGCATTTT.

As regards this clone: Other DNA sequences in the same sample also yield this CDR3. V and J are TRBV7-2 and TRBJ2-7, with D perhaps matching TRBD1 (6 bases). Per germline, CDR1 SGHTA and CDR2 FQGNSA. The V and J ends lost 0 bases and 4 bases respectively, with 7 bases between them. CDR3 size: 13 residues. CDR3: CASSLAGQYEQYF. As DNA, the CDR3 is TGTGCCAGCAGCTTAGCGGGACAATACGAGCAGTACTTC.

The V call is TRBV19, the J call TRBJ2-1; TRBD1 is a possible D gene (6 bases). CDR1 and CDR2 from the germline V gene are LNHDA and SQIVND (reference sequence). This CDR3 has 15 amino acids. V was clipped by 6 bases and J by 9 bases, with 21 bases between them. This CDR3 reads CASSLLDRTQGEQFF. CDR3 coding DNA: TGTGCCAGTAGCCTATTGGACCGCACACAGGGTGAGCAGTTCTTC.

For this clone: Other DNA variants within this sample encode the same CDR3. J is TRBJ2-7 and V is TRBV5-1; tentatively, D is TRBD1 (5 bases). CDR1 is SGHRS, CDR2 YFSETQ, per germline. The V end was cut by 0 bases, the J end by 4 bases, with 5 bases between. This CDR3 is 12 amino acids long. This CDR3 reads CASSLEGYEQYF. CDR3 in DNA: TGCGCCAGCAGCTTGGAGGGGTACGAGCAGTACTTC. The full variable domain, rest sourced from reference TRBV5-1 and TRBJ2-7, is KAGVTQTPRYLIKTRGQQVTLSCSPISGHRSVSWYQQTPGQGLQFLFEYFSETQRNKGNFPGRFSGRQFSNSRSEMNVSTLELGDSALYLCASSLEGYEQYFGPGTRLTVT.

This chain connects TRBV5-1 to TRBJ1-1, with 8 positions matching TRBD1. The CDR3 length is 16 residues. The V gene end was trimmed by 1 base and the J gene end by 0 bases; junction bases not matched to a gene: 5. Germline loops: CDR1 SGHRS, CDR2 YFSETQ. The CDR3 here is CASSLSAGGMNTEAFF. CDR3 sequence (DNA): TGCGCCAGCAGCTTGTCGGCAGGGGGCATGAACACTGAAGCTTTCTTT.

The chain couples TRBV5-1 to TRBJ1-1; D call uncertain. Germline V gene lookup returns CDR1 SGHRS and CDR2 YFSETQ. The CDR3 has 14 residues. The V and J ends lost 3 bases and 0 bases respectively, with 9 bases between them. CDR3 DNA: TGCGCCAGCAGCTCCTCCAGAGTGAACACTGAAGCTTTCTTT. Translation: CASSSSRVNTEAFF.

This chain connects TRBV30 to TRBJ2-7; D is perhaps TRBD2 (6 bases). The CDR3 loop spans 14 amino acids. Germline V gene sequence: CDR1 GTSNPN, CDR2 SVGIG (reference sequence). The V end lost 0 bases, the J end lost 7 bases, and 16 bases lay between the germline ends. The CDR3 DNA follows: TGTGCCTGGAGTGTACCTCGAGGGAGGAGTGAGCAGTACTTC. Its protein product is CAWSVPRGRSEQYF.

With regard to this clone: The same CDR3 can be traced to other DNA sequences in this sample. The rearrangement links TRBV5-1 to TRBJ1-1; D perhaps matches TRBD1 (6 bases). Germline V gene lookup returns CDR1 SGHRS and CDR2 YFSETQ. V was shortened by 4 bases and J by 2 bases, with 12 bases between the two germline ends. The CDR3 is 14 amino acids. DNA for the CDR3: TGCGCCAGCAGCCCACTGACAGGCAACACTGAAGCTTTCTTT. It is translated as CASSPLTGNTEAFF.

The count of this clone is one. The chain links TRBV6-1 to TRBJ2-5; 7 bases are shared with TRBD2. This CDR3 region has 15 residues. V lost 6 bases, J lost 3 bases, and 10 bases stayed unmatched. The germline CDR1 and CDR2 sequences are MNHNS and SASEGT. The CDR3: CASRLSAGDKETQYF. In DNA form, the CDR3 reads TGTGCCAGCAGATTAAGCGCGGGAGATAAAGAGACCCAGTACTTC.

This sequence joins TRBV4-3 and TRBJ2-7; 13 nucleotides match TRBD2. Unmatched junction bases numbered 10, after V lost 2 bases and J lost 3 bases. CDR3 length equals 18 residues. CDR1 and CDR2 from the germline V gene are LGHNA and YSLEER. The CDR3 spells CASSQRLAGGLAIYEQYF. The CDR3 DNA sequence: TGCGCCAGCAGCCAAAGACTAGCGGGGGGACTCGCGATCTACGAGCAGTACTTC.

This chain uses TRBV19 with TRBJ2-2, with a tentative D call TRBD2 (6 bases). V gave up 9 bases and J gave up 3 bases, with 17 bases separating them. Germline CDR1 is LNHDA and CDR2 is SQIVND (reference sequence). This CDR3 spans 15 amino acids. The CDR3 is CASDLGTPYTGELFF. The CDR3 DNA follows: TGTGCCAGCGATCTCGGGACTCCTTACACCGGGGAGCTGTTTTTT.

There are a few counts of this clone. The chain is built from TRBV15 and TRBJ2-1; no reliable D call. The V end was cut by 3 bases, the J end by 5 bases, with 2 bases between. The CDR3 sequence is 11 residues long. Germline lookup yields CDR1 LNHNV and CDR2 YYDKDF (reference sequence). In DNA, the CDR3 is TGTGCCACCAGCAGGAACAATGAGCAGTTCTTC. Translation: CATSRNNEQFF.